A selection of T cell receptor beta chains follows, all from one sample in a study of siplizumab effects on memory and regulatory T cells. TCRdb's table, derived via immunoSEQ multiplex PCR, lists solely in-frame clones and lacks some. The profile shows about 100,000 clones, more than 85% of them singletons. Sequencing used CD4+ T cells sorted from blood. All receptors derive from a human donor in good health. Some clones in this sample may be carry-over from other donors' samples. Each CDR3 is given without its conserved first and last residue. Each record gives: J gene, clone size, D gene, V gene, CDR3 protein. The D gene is left open where the match is weak. Size is stated for part of the rows, as once, few or many counts, or as a class when the clone is expanded.

TRBJ1-2 | NA | NA | TRBV6-5 | ASSLSRDQVIGYT
TRBJ2-5 | NA | NA | TRBV21-1 | ASSRGPRYKQETQY
TRBJ2-3 | NA | NA | TRBV7-3 | ASSLMGMADTQY
TRBJ2-3 | NA | NA | TRBV7-7 | ASSLWAAGAFTDTQY
TRBJ2-1 | NA | TRBD2 | TRBV6-6 | ATAGRERSNEQF
TRBJ2-3 | NA | NA | TRBV6-5 | ASSYGPGDTQY
TRBJ2-5 | NA | NA | TRBV6-5 | ASRPPGGRETQY
TRBJ2-4 | NA | TRBD2 | TRBV11-2 | ASSPGGRWDKNIQY
TRBJ2-1 | NA | TRBD1 | TRBV5-1 | ASSDGTGRHNEQF
TRBJ1-2 | NA | TRBD1 | TRBV28 | ASSLFGQGRVYGYT
TRBJ1-1 | NA | NA | TRBV14 | ASSQDLGHLNTEAF
TRBJ2-1 | NA | NA | TRBV7-9 | ASITLMGPSFNEQF
TRBJ2-2 | NA | TRBD2 | TRBV27 | ASNQLAGPTGELF
TRBJ2-7 | few | TRBD2 | TRBV7-2 | ASSLRTSQEQY
TRBJ1-2 | NA | NA | TRBV6-6 | ASSYSIGSNYGYT
TRBJ2-1 | NA | NA | TRBV6-1 | ASTMLSSYNEQF
TRBJ2-7 | NA | TRBD2 | TRBV11-2 | ASSLAAGAYEQY
TRBJ2-3 | NA | TRBD1 | TRBV9 | ASSGTGTGRSDTQY
TRBJ2-5 | NA | TRBD2 | TRBV2 | ASHVLAGGGVLETQY
TRBJ1-5 | NA | TRBD1 | TRBV5-6 | ASSFDRVWGDQPQH
TRBJ2-1 | NA | NA | TRBV4-1 | ASSRGESTFSSYNEQF
TRBJ2-2 | once | TRBD2 | TRBV19 | ASSMTSGANTGELF
TRBJ2-6 | once | NA | TRBV5-1 | ASSSRQSSGANVLT
TRBJ2-1 | NA | NA | TRBV2 | ATGQARNEQF
TRBJ2-7 | NA | TRBD1 | TRBV18 | ASSERNRDRGLAEY
TRBJ1-5 | NA | NA | TRBV5-6 | ASSLAGWVQPQH
TRBJ1-1 | NA | TRBD1 | TRBV2 | ASSQTGGRTEAF
TRBJ1-1 | NA | NA | TRBV5-1 | ASSEGGRMNTEAF
TRBJ2-1 | NA | NA | TRBV7-8 | ASSQDLGEQF
TRBJ2-7 | NA | NA | TRBV9 | ASSPSLDRREQY
TRBJ2-3 | NA | NA | TRBV15 | ATSSLGAGPSTDTQY
TRBJ2-1 | NA | TRBD1 | TRBV5-1 | ASATGALKNEQF
TRBJ2-5 | once | NA | TRBV5-1 | ASAPLTPTLQETQY
TRBJ2-5 | once | TRBD2 | TRBV4-1 | ASSQSGTSGSRETQY
TRBJ1-4 | NA | TRBD1 | TRBV5-5 | ASSGTVTGLEGKLF
TRBJ2-3 | NA | NA | TRBV28 | ASSLHSGESPDTQY
TRBJ1-4 | NA | NA | TRBV7-9 | ASSSRSTNEKLF
TRBJ1-6 | NA | NA | TRBV7-9 | ASSLADRIISPLH
TRBJ2-1 | NA | TRBD2 | TRBV14 | ASSQVGLADSYNEQF